This TCR beta chain was sequenced in a study of early T cells in non-severe SARS-CoV-2 infection (dated by TCRdb to about 2021). Concerning the study at large: Because TCR sequencing relied on bulk RNA taken from unsorted whole blood, pairing of alpha and beta chains was not possible.

This clonotype has at least ten counts. Its cognate antigen has yet to be identified. Base qualities are not at hand, and no much larger clone is one base apart. The method behind the library was 5' RACE. The sequencer was a NextSeq 500. In the TCR library protocol, unique molecular identifiers were attached to individual cDNA molecules to correct for PCR bias and sequencing error. Sequencing covered both TCR alpha and beta chains, and within each sample the abundances of alpha and beta sequences were tightly co-correlated. The authors' analysis ran thus. Decombinator V4 was used to perform V gene, J gene and CDR3 annotation of TCR sequences. Expanded TCRs were defined as changing significantly between any two time points under a Poisson model with p below 0.0001. TCR abundances were normalised to the total number of TCRs sequenced per sample and were expressed as counts per million. TRAV1-2 paired with TRAJ12, TRAJ20 or TRAJ33 defined MAIT TCRs, while TRAV10 paired with TRAJ18 defined iNKT TCRs. VDJdb, accessed 1 November 2021, was searched for CMV, EBV and SARS-CoV-2 annotated TCRs, with TCRs annotated for multiple antigens excluded. Using fastp trimming at Q25 and MiXCR clonotype assembly, TCRdb reanalyzed the public sequencing data and kept in-frame beta chains. Each record represents a unique CDR3 protein, reported with the most common genes and DNA among its rows. The V and J calls were not made by the authors but by TCRdb's processing. In this sample the table shows about 11,000 distinct CDR3 sequences, around 5% of which occur a single time. The ten biggest clones cover approximately 9.6% of the sample.

Broader findings and caveats from the paper: VDJdb matching was skewed toward anti-spike CD8 responses and likely underestimated virus-specific expansions by missing private and CD4 specificities.

This was a case-control study nested in a cohort of healthcare workers in London, UK, who had nasopharyngeal swab PCR tests and blood samples taken every week. Healthcare workers were recruited between 23 and 31 March 2020, during the week of the UK lockdown, and were followed weekly for up to roughly 15 weeks. Deletion took 2 bases off V and 5 bases off J, with a span of 14 bases between the germline ends. The CDR3, cysteine through phenylalanine, is 15 amino acids long. CDR3 DNA is the only sequence kept; it has 45 bases, read in frame from the first base. CDR1 and CDR2 are read off the germline V gene as SGHDT and YYEEEE.

The rearrangement combines TRBV5-6 with TRBJ1-5; TRBD1 is a weak D gene call, 6 bases matching. The specimen sequenced was whole blood. This sequence originates from an adult who was a healthcare worker with PCR-confirmed SARS-CoV-2 infection or an uninfected control (not recorded which). The CDR3 here reads CASSLGQGLDQPQHF. The bases read TGTGCCAGCAGCTTAGGGCAGGGGCTAGATCAGCCCCAGCATTTT.